Shown below are 18 T cell receptor beta chains from a single sample sequenced in a study of shared clonotypes between healthy human individuals. Profiling relied on immunoSEQ multiplex PCR, and the TCRdb table lists in-frame clones only, not all of them. The sample lists about 1.1 million clones; 77% were seen once. The source material was memory CD4+ T cells from PBMCs. Noted subset: CD45RA-negative fraction. Every receptor here comes from a man younger than 30 in good health. Some clones in this sample may be carry-over from other donors' samples.

This clone was counted only a few times. This rearrangement joins TRBV20-1 to TRBJ1-1; D might be TRBD1 (5 bases). Germline V gives CDR1 DFQATT, CDR2 SNEGSKA (reference sequence). CDR3 length: 11 residues. V was shortened by 3 bases and J by 11 bases, with 13 bases between the two germline ends. CDR3: CSASPRELAFF. CDR3 bases: TGCAGTGCTAGTCCCAGGGAGCTCGCTTTCTTT.

This clone has more than one count but fewer than ten. This chain links TRBV29-1 with TRBJ1-1; 7 bases are shared with TRBD1. This CDR3 region has 13 residues. V was clipped by 4 bases and J by 4 bases; unmatched bases: 6. Germline CDR1 and CDR2: SQVTM and ANQGSEA. CDR3 sequence (DNA): TGCAGCGTTGTCGCGGACAGGTCCACTGAAGCTTTCTTT. Translated, it gives CSVVADRSTEAFF.

This clone came up many times. This chain uses TRBV27 with TRBJ2-5, with D perhaps assigned TRBD1 or TRBD2 (5 bases each). Deletions cut 3 bases from V and 7 bases from J, with 18 bases between. This CDR3 has 15 residues. Looked up from germline, CDR1 is MNHEY and CDR2 is SMNVEV (reference sequence). The CDR3 loop reads CASSFTGAGHRTQYF. CDR3 bases: TGTGCCAGCAGTTTCACCGGGGCAGGTCACAGGACCCAGTACTTC.

J is TRBJ2-3 and V is TRBV5-6, with D perhaps TRBD2 (6 bases). This CDR3 contains 17 residues. V lost 1 base and J lost 3, with 18 bases in between. The germline V gene has CDR1 SGHDT and CDR2 YYEEEE. CDR3 DNA: TGTGCCAGCAGCTTGTTTAGTAGCGGTGGGGGGACAGATACGCAGTATTTT. Its translation: CASSLFSSGGGTDTQYF.

This clone occurred once. This rearrangement joins TRBV12-5 to TRBJ2-5; 8 nucleotides align to TRBD2. The junction had 11 bases not matched to a gene; V was cut back by 5 bases and J by 9 bases. Germline lookup yields CDR1 LGHNT and CDR2 FRNRAP. The CDR3 contains 14 residues. CDR3: CASGPSGGSGAQYF. The CDR3 bases are TGTGCTAGTGGTCCCAGCGGGGGATCCGGGGCCCAGTACTTC.

The chain uses TRBV28 and TRBJ2-7, with a weak D call TRBD1 (5 bases). Germline V CDR1 and CDR2: MDHEN, SYDVKM. CDR3 length equals 13 residues. Trimming took off 3 bases at V and 7 bases at J, with 13 bases between the two ends. The CDR3 sequence: CASSLPPGAEQYF. CDR3 nucleotide sequence: TGTGCCAGCAGTTTGCCCCCTGGGGCAGAGCAGTACTTC.

The V call is TRBV10-3, the J call TRBJ1-1; 8 nucleotides match TRBD1. The germline V gene has CDR1 ENHRY and CDR2 SYGVKD. CDR3 length: 16 residues. V trimming: 5 bases; J trimming: 4 bases; junction bases outside the gene matches: 12. The CDR3 DNA is TGTGCCATCAGTTACGGACCAGGGGGCGCGGGCACTGAAGCTTTCTTT. It yields the protein CAISYGPGGAGTEAFF.

This chain connects TRBV11-2 to TRBJ1-1; D is ambiguous. CDR1 SGHAT and CDR2 FQNNGV come from the germline V gene. V lost 4 bases, J lost 4 bases, and 10 bases lay in between. This CDR3 has 13 amino acids. CDR3 amino acids: CASSSNHGTEAFF. In DNA, the CDR3 is TGTGCCAGCAGCTCCAACCACGGCACTGAAGCTTTCTTT.

With regard to this clone: Distinct nucleotide sequences in the sample also encode this CDR3. This rearrangement joins TRBV6-5 to TRBJ2-6, with unresolved D. Trimming cost V 6 bases and J 2 bases, with 5 bases left between them. Germline lookup yields CDR1 MNHEY and CDR2 SVGAGI. The CDR3 runs 13 residues. The chain's CDR3 is CASSLPGANVLTF. The CDR3 coding sequence is TGTGCCAGCAGCCTGCCTGGGGCCAACGTCCTGACTTTC.

The chain employs TRBV15 and TRBJ2-5; tentatively, D is TRBD1 (6 bases). The germline gives CDR1 LNHNV, CDR2 YYDKDF (reference sequence). Trimming removed 5 bases from V and 4 bases from J, with 14 bases in between. The CDR3 loop spans 14 amino acids. DNA of the CDR3: TGTGCCACCAGCCCCCGAGGCAGGGGAGAGACCCAGTACTTC. This gives the protein CATSPRGRGETQYF.

Points on this clone: One end of the junction varies from germline; a read error may be responsible. This chain links TRBV7-2 with TRBJ1-4; D call uncertain. Germline V gene data show CDR1 as SGHTA and CDR2 as FQGNSA. The CDR3 length is 17 residues. The CDR3 reads CASSLVSTDKTNEKLSF. The CDR3 nucleotides are TGTGCCAGCAGCTTAGTTAGTACAGACAAGACTAATGAAAAACTGTCTTTT.

This clone occurred a few times. The V call is TRBV21-1, the J call TRBJ2-5; the table's D call TRBD2 went unverified against the DNA. TRBV21-1 is deemed a pseudogene. The CDR3 runs to 16 residues. The CDR3 sequence is CASSKSGGRREETQYF. CDR3 coding DNA: TGTGCCAGCAGCAAAAGTGGCGGGAGACGTGAAGAGACCCAGTACTTC.

The genes are TRBV5-1 and TRBJ1-2; 8 nucleotides match TRBD1. CDR3 length equals 17 residues. V gave up 0 bases and J gave up 8 bases; unmatched junction bases: 15. Germline CDR1 is SGHRS and CDR2 is YFSETQ. DNA of the CDR3: TGCGCCAGCAGCTTGGGACAGCTGGACAGGGCGGGATGGGGCTACACCTTC. Residues: CASSLGQLDRAGWGYTF. The full variable domain, rest sourced from reference TRBV5-1 and TRBJ1-2, is KAGVTQTPRYLIKTRGQQVTLSCSPISGHRSVSWYQQTPGQGLQFLFEYFSETQRNKGNFPGRFSGRQFSNSRSEMNVSTLELGDSALYLCASSLGQLDRAGWGYTFGSGTRLTVV.

The chain couples TRBV7-9 to TRBJ2-7; D tentatively fits TRBD1 or TRBD2 (6 bases each). Germline-derived CDR1 and CDR2 are SEHNR and FQNEAQ (reference sequence). Between the trimmed V and J ends, which lost 5 bases and 7 bases, there was a span of 18 bases. The CDR3 covers 14 residues. CDR3 DNA: TGTGCCAGCAGCCGCGGGACACCCCTCGGGGAGCAGTACTTC. Amino acid sequence: CASSRGTPLGEQYF. The variable domain in full, completed from reference TRBV7-9 and TRBJ2-7, reads DTGVSQNPRHKITKRGQNVTFRCDPISEHNRLYWYRQTLGQGPEFLTYFQNEAQLEKSRLLSDRFSAERPKGSFSTLEIQRTEQGDSAMYLCASSRGTPLGEQYFGPGTRLTVT.

This clone appeared a few times. The chain couples TRBV6-5 to TRBJ2-3; D not certain. The V end lost 5 bases, the J end lost 0 bases, and 9 bases lay between the germline ends. Germline assignment: CDR1 MNHEY and CDR2 SVGAGI. The CDR3 sequence is 14 residues long. CDR3 DNA: TGTGCCAGCAGTCCGTGGACCAGCACAGATACGCAGTATTTT. It specifies CASSPWTSTDTQYF.

The rearrangement joins TRBV10-3 to TRBJ2-5; D call uncertain. Germline CDR1 reads ENHRY; CDR2 reads SYGVKD. The CDR3 runs to 15 residues. V was shortened by 0 bases and J by 4 bases, with 12 bases between the two germline ends. The CDR3 sequence is CAISESTGATETQYF. The CDR3 nucleotides read TGTGCCATCAGTGAGTCGACTGGAGCGACAGAGACCCAGTACTTC.

A note on this clone: The same CDR3 can be traced to other DNA sequences in this sample. The rearrangement joins TRBV30 to TRBJ2-1; 8 positions agree with TRBD1. Germline CDR1 GTSNPN, CDR2 SVGIG (reference sequence). CDR3 size: 15 residues. Unmatched junction bases numbered 5, after V lost 0 bases and J lost 4 bases. CDR3 coding DNA: TGTGCCTGGAGTGTAGGTCAGGGGGCTTACAATGAGCAGTTCTTC. As protein: CAWSVGQGAYNEQFF.

The chain is built from TRBV5-1 and TRBJ2-5, with 9 nucleotides matching TRBD2. The CDR3 consists of 16 residues. Germline trimming cut 3 bases from V and 5 bases from J; bases unmatched to any gene: 11. Germline V lookup: CDR1 SGHRS, CDR2 YFSETQ. CDR3 region: CASSSTSGRSGETQYF. CDR3 bases: TGCGCCAGCAGCTCCACAAGCGGGAGGTCGGGTGAGACCCAGTACTTC.